These T cell receptor beta chains were read from a single sample in a study of monozygotic twins with inflammatory bowel disease. TCRdb re-called the 5' RACE reads and catalogs CDR3 proteins one per entry, DNA excluded. This listing includes around 450,000 distinct CDR3 sequences. The sample taken for sequencing was blood. Receptors originate from a human donor with ulcerative colitis or Crohn's disease, or a healthy co-twin of an affected twin (not recorded which). Both conserved end residues are part of each CDR3. The order of the fields is J gene, V gene, CDR3 protein.

>TRBJ2-5|TRBV5-1
CASSFDRLQETQYF
>TRBJ2-5|TRBV6-6
CASNLLGGEETQYF
>TRBJ2-1|TRBV5-6
CASSYLRDYPYNEQFF
>TRBJ1-2|TRBV20-1
CSASSGLGLGYTF
>TRBJ1-6|TRBV20-1
CSAFPTGSPLHF
>TRBJ2-2|TRBV11-3
CASSWGQSDTGELFF
>TRBJ1-4|TRBV12-3/TRBV12-4
CASSSRQEPFNEKLFF
>TRBJ1-5|TRBV4-1
CASAQREGNMPQHF
>TRBJ2-2|TRBV18
CASSPPLYANTGELFF
>TRBJ2-3|TRBV5-1
CASTNQDTQYF
>TRBJ2-5|TRBV29-1
CSVAWAVTETQYF
>TRBJ1-5|TRBV5-1
CTSSWGDYSNQPQHF
>TRBJ1-1|TRBV3-1
CASSSWDFRTEAFF
>TRBJ2-1|TRBV20-1
CSAPGRSSYNEQFF
>TRBJ1-1|TRBV27
CASRKQGPNTEAFF
>TRBJ2-6|TRBV20-1
CSCFEGSGANVLTF
>TRBJ2-7|TRBV28
CASIGGREVGQYF
>TRBJ1-5|TRBV28
CASSLPVQGHQPQHF
>TRBJ2-7|TRBV9
CASSLSGSTYEQYF
>TRBJ2-7|TRBV27
CASNPFRDSHEQYF
>TRBJ2-2|TRBV19
CASAWTGPYLGAGELFF
>TRBJ2-7|TRBV10-3
CAISELRDSSEQYF
>TRBJ2-4|TRBV7-9
CASSLAGTANSKNIQYF
>TRBJ2-1|TRBV20-1
CSARGGAAYNEQFF
>TRBJ2-1|TRBV6-5
CASSYRASGLASHNEQFF
>TRBJ2-5|TRBV6-1
CASRGGGAGKRETQYF
>TRBJ2-7|TRBV20-1
CSATSSGSTGGYEQYF
>TRBJ2-2|TRBV6-5
CASSYGTGDTGELFF
>TRBJ1-3|TRBV7-2
CASSLGAAGSGNTIYF
>TRBJ2-1|TRBV5-1
CASDSEGLADEQFF
>TRBJ2-4|TRBV7-9
CASSPPAIGPKNIQYF
>TRBJ1-5|TRBV3-1
CASSHSVPGGNQPQHF
>TRBJ1-6|TRBV5-1
CASSNGQGANSPLHF
>TRBJ2-1|TRBV5-1
CASSLWLAGLGNEQFF
>TRBJ2-7|TRBV12-3/TRBV12-4
CASSLAGTVWEVQYF
>TRBJ1-6|TRBV28
CASSSAGGSYSPLHF
>TRBJ1-1|TRBV6-2/TRBV6-3
CASSYGTAEAFF
>TRBJ2-1|TRBV4-1
CASSQGGHLFF
>TRBJ2-1|TRBV29-1
CSHPRGLAGPRAYNEQFF
>TRBJ2-5|TRBV7-3
CASSQTGSSGSLPRTQYF
>TRBJ1-4|TRBV20-1
CSARDGTNHAYEKLFF
>TRBJ2-7|TRBV6-6
CASSYSSGSAEQYF
>TRBJ1-5|TRBV29-1
CSVEVAGGVGQPQHF
>TRBJ2-1|TRBV20-1
CSAPGLEVNEQFF
>TRBJ1-1|TRBV11-2
CASSYRGLLNTEAFF
>TRBJ1-1|TRBV5-1
CASSPLPGVRTEAFF
>TRBJ1-2|TRBV28
CASSPGGQGPYGYTF
>TRBJ1-2|TRBV7-9
CASSPDTGMGANYGYTF
>TRBJ2-1|TRBV9
CASSAPLGPSSYNEQFF